These 31 T cell receptor beta chains were sequenced from one sample in a study of blood T cell repertoires in COVID-19 (dated by TCRdb to 2020 to 2022). The library was obtained by the immunoSEQ multiplex PCR assay. Sourced from immuneACCESS, this table was stored by TCRdb with only in-frame sequences that have V and J called. A share of the clones is absent; for the studies checked, an unresolved V gene accounts for under half, and the remainder has no known explanation. Present in this sample are approximately 28,000 clones, roughly 80% of which were seen just once. The top ten clones comprise roughly 15% of the sample. Sequenced input: peripheral blood. These receptor sequences come from a woman in her sixties or seventies with acute or convalescent COVID-19.

The chain joins TRBV2 to TRBJ1-4; TRBD1 might be the D (5 bases). Per the germline V gene, CDR1 is SNHLY and CDR2 is FYNNEI. V was cut by 8 bases and J by 8 bases, with 18 bases left in between. The CDR3 extends over 14 amino acids. In DNA form, the CDR3 reads TGTGCCAGCTCTGAGGGACTGCCCTTGGAAAAACTGTTTTTT. This codes for CASSEGLPLEKLFF.

This clone was counted between two and nine times. The chain recombines TRBV18 with TRBJ1-6; 9 bases align to TRBD1. Unmatched junction bases numbered 9, after V lost 2 bases and J lost 10 bases. The CDR3 consists of 16 residues. The germline gives CDR1 KGHSH, CDR2 LQKENI. The CDR3, as DNA: TGTGCCAGCTCACCATTAGGACAGGGGTTAGAGTCACCCCTCCACTTT. It yields the protein CASSPLGQGLESPLHF.

A single count supports this clone. The V gene is TRBV6-5, the J gene TRBJ1-3; 7 bases match TRBD1. V shed 5 bases and J 4 bases; nucleotides not matched to a gene: 2. The CDR3 sequence is 13 residues long. Germline V gene lookup returns CDR1 MNHEY and CDR2 SVGAGI. CDR3 in amino acids: CASSLDRGNTIYF. CDR3 coding DNA: TGTGCCAGCAGTCTGGACAGGGGAAACACCATATATTTT.

J is TRBJ2-3 and V is TRBV27; D is unclear. Per the germline V gene, CDR1 is MNHEY and CDR2 is SMNVEV (reference sequence). The CDR3 covers 17 residues. The V gene lost 4 bases and the J gene lost 0 bases, with 17 bases spanning the gap. The CDR3 nucleotides read TGTGCCAGCAGTTCCGCAGGATTTCCCTATAGCACAGATACGCAGTATTTT. It encodes CASSSAGFPYSTDTQYF.

The chain couples TRBV14 to TRBJ2-7; unclear D gene. Germline CDR1 is SGHDN and CDR2 is FVKESK. Trimming took 4 bases from V and 1 from J, leaving 14 bases between them. The CDR3 is 15 amino acids. The CDR3 DNA sequence: TGTGCCAGCAGCCGAGACGTAGTACGGTCCTACGAGCAGTACTTC. It yields the protein CASSRDVVRSYEQYF.

This clone was seen just once. This chain links TRBV19 with TRBJ1-2; no clear D. Germline V gene sequence: CDR1 LNHDA, CDR2 SQIVND (reference sequence). V was shortened by 3 bases and J by 2 bases, with 7 bases between the two germline ends. The CDR3 consists of 13 residues. CDR3 sequence: CASSILTNYGYTF. The CDR3 DNA reads as TGTGCCAGTAGTATCCTCACAAACTATGGCTACACCTTC.

CDR3 sequence: CASSGLDLRDQPQHF. CDR3 nucleotide sequence: TGTGCCAGCAGCGGCTTGGATTTGAGGGATCAGCCCCAGCATTTT. The chain is built from TRBV7-2 and TRBJ1-5; D is unclear. Germline V gives CDR1 SGHTA, CDR2 FQGNSA. V was cut by 5 bases and J by 5 bases, with 16 bases left in between. This CDR3 comprises 15 residues.

The chain couples TRBV5-4 to TRBJ2-3; 11 nucleotides align to TRBD2. The CDR3 is 16 residues long. The ends lost 4 bases at V and 2 bases at J; junction bases unmatched: 6. In germline, CDR1 is SGHNT, CDR2 YYREEE (reference sequence). CDR3 amino acids: CASSTGLAGNTDTQYF. CDR3 in DNA: TGTGCCAGCAGCACCGGACTAGCGGGCAACACAGATACGCAGTATTTT.

V and J are TRBV9 and TRBJ1-2; weak D call: TRBD1 (5 bases). Germline V gene lookup returns CDR1 SGDLS and CDR2 YYNGEE. The CDR3 consists of 15 residues. With 0 bases removed from V and 3 bases from J, the gap between germline ends came to 12 bases. CDR3 bases: TGTGCCAGCAGCGTAGGCTCTCAAGGGGACTATGGCTACACCTTC. Its protein product is CASSVGSQGDYGYTF.

The chain uses TRBV29-1 and TRBJ2-3; 11 nucleotides agree with TRBD1. This CDR3 is built from 15 residues. V shed 6 bases and J 5 bases; nucleotides not matched to a gene: 10. Germline V CDR1 and CDR2: SQVTM, ANQGSEA. CDR3 sequence: CSVDITGQGEDTQYF. CDR3 sequence (DNA): TGCAGCGTAGACATTACGGGACAGGGGGAAGATACGCAGTATTTT.

The CDR3, as DNA: TGTGCCAGCACCCCCTCCCCTAAAACAGGGTCCCCCCGTCTCGAGACCCAGTACTTC. This sequence encodes CASTPSPKTGSPRLETQYF. The chain is built from TRBV5-5 and TRBJ2-5, with TRBD1 as a possible D gene (6 bases). V was shortened by 6 bases and J by 5 bases, with 32 bases between the two germline ends. The CDR3 spans 19 residues. The germline CDR1 and CDR2 sequences are SGHKS and YYEKEE (reference sequence).

The rearrangement links TRBV6-4 to TRBJ1-5; TRBD1 aligns across 7 bases. From germline, CDR1 is MRHNA and CDR2 SNTAGT. V was pared by 5 bases and J by 7 bases, with 5 bases of the junction left unmatched. CDR3 length: 13 residues. The CDR3 protein is CASSPGQAQPQHF. CDR3 in DNA: TGTGCCAGCAGTCCCGGACAGGCCCAGCCCCAGCATTTT.

This chain uses TRBV7-9 with TRBJ2-3; D may be TRBD1 (5 bases). Looked up from germline, CDR1 is SEHNR and CDR2 is FQNEAQ (reference sequence). Deletions cut 1 base from V and 4 bases from J, with 9 bases between. The CDR3 sequence is 14 residues long. The CDR3 DNA follows: TGTGCCAGCAGCTTAGGTCTCAGGGCAGATACGCAGTATTTT. Translating gives CASSLGLRADTQYF.

V usage is TRBV19 and J usage is TRBJ1-5; TRBD1 aligns across 7 bases. Trimming removed 2 bases from V and 3 bases from J; junction bases left unmatched: 4. From germline, CDR1 is LNHDA and CDR2 SQIVND (reference sequence). The CDR3 length is 15 residues. The CDR3 nucleotides are TGTGCCAGTAGTATAAGGGGGCTCGCCAATCAGCCCCAGCATTTT. Translation: CASSIRGLANQPQHF.

The chain joins TRBV18 to TRBJ1-1; D is ambiguous. Per germline, CDR1 KGHSH and CDR2 LQKENI. V was shortened by 6 bases and J by 7 bases, with 15 bases between the two germline ends. The CDR3 loop spans 13 amino acids. For the CDR3, the DNA is TGTGCCAGCTCGCCTCAGTGGGCGCGTGAAGCTTTCTTT. Amino acids: CASSPQWAREAFF.

A remark on this clone: The sample holds other DNA sequences that translate to the same CDR3. The chain has TRBV5-1 and TRBJ1-1; 11 bases align to TRBD1. CDR1 is SGHRS and CDR2 is YFSETQ in the germline V gene. V shed 3 bases and J 1 base; nucleotides not matched to a gene: 11. This CDR3 has 18 amino acids. The CDR3 reads CASSSLGQGVRRNTEAFF. Written as DNA, the CDR3 is TGCGCCAGCAGCTCTTTGGGACAGGGGGTCCGCAGGAACACTGAAGCTTTCTTT.

The chain links TRBV28 to TRBJ2-3; a possible D gene is TRBD2 (6 bases). Germline lookup yields CDR1 MDHEN and CDR2 SYDVKM. CDR3 length: 15 residues. The V gene lost 8 bases and the J gene lost 1 base, with 16 bases spanning the gap. The CDR3 nucleotides read TGTGCCAGCGGACTGGGGGACTGGCGCACAGATACGCAGTATTTT. The encoded protein is CASGLGDWRTDTQYF.

This clone has only a few counts. The V and J genes are TRBV9 and TRBJ1-3; D is perhaps TRBD1 (5 bases). Germline CDR1 and CDR2: SGDLS and YYNGEE. CDR3 length: 16 amino acids. Trimming cost V 7 bases and J 0 bases, with 17 bases left between them. The CDR3: CASAGGTSSSGNTIYF. In DNA, the CDR3 is TGTGCCAGCGCGGGCGGGACTTCCAGCTCTGGAAACACCATATATTTT.

This clone was counted only a few times. V usage is TRBV6-5 and J usage is TRBJ1-5; 7 bases line up with TRBD1. Germline V lookup: CDR1 MNHEY, CDR2 SVGAGI. V lost 4 bases, J lost 3 bases, and 3 bases stayed unmatched. The CDR3 loop spans 14 amino acids. The CDR3 loop is CASSSGQHNQPQHF. The CDR3 region has the DNA TGTGCCAGCAGTTCGGGACAGCACAATCAGCCCCAGCATTTT.

This clone is termed large. The chain carries TRBV6-5 and TRBJ1-4, with 10 bases lining up with TRBD1. The CDR3 has 16 residues. Germline loops: CDR1 MNHEY, CDR2 SVGAGI. Unmatched junction bases numbered 6, after V lost 2 bases and J lost 6 bases. The CDR3 spells CASSYLPGQGYEKLFF. In DNA, the CDR3 is TGTGCCAGCAGTTACCTACCGGGACAGGGGTATGAAAAACTGTTTTTT.

The genes are TRBV6-5 and TRBJ2-7, with 7 positions matching TRBD1. Germline loops: CDR1 MNHEY, CDR2 SVGAGI. CDR3 length equals 14 residues. V lost 6 bases to trimming and J lost 6 bases; unmatched junction nucleotides: 11. CDR3 region: CASRQTGRSSEQYF. The CDR3 nucleotides are TGTGCCAGCAGACAGACAGGGCGGAGTTCCGAGCAGTACTTC.

The chain carries TRBV4-1 and TRBJ1-6; 7 bases map to TRBD1. Germline V gene data show CDR1 as MGHRA and CDR2 as YSYEKL. This CDR3 has 15 amino acids. The trim removed 4 bases at V and 5 bases at J, leaving 5 bases unmatched. The CDR3 region has the DNA TGCGCCAGCAGCCGGTCCGGGACAGATAATTCACCCCTCCACTTT. Translated: CASSRSGTDNSPLHF.

This CDR3 reads CATGSSSGGSTDTQYF. In DNA form, the CDR3 reads TGTGCCACCGGCTCATCTAGCGGGGGTAGCACAGATACGCAGTATTTT. V usage is TRBV24-1 and J usage is TRBJ2-3, with 10 bases identical to TRBD2. The CDR3 extends over 16 amino acids. Per the germline V gene, CDR1 is KGHDR and CDR2 is SFDVKD. V was pared by 9 bases and J by 0 bases, with 8 bases of the junction left unmatched.

This chain links TRBV24-1 with TRBJ2-2; 10 bases fit TRBD1. V lost 5 bases, J lost 5 bases, and 4 bases stayed unmatched. The CDR3 is 15 amino acids. Germline lookup yields CDR1 KGHDR and CDR2 SFDVKD. This CDR3 is CATSVRQGATGELFF. CDR3 nucleotide sequence: TGTGCCACCAGTGTTCGACAGGGGGCAACCGGGGAGCTGTTTTTT.

This chain connects TRBV5-1 to TRBJ2-7; 10 nucleotides line up with TRBD1. The CDR3 contains 13 residues. Germline loops: CDR1 SGHRS, CDR2 YFSETQ. The J segment lost 5 bases and the V segment lost 8 bases, leaving 7 bases of the junction unmatched. This CDR3 reads CASARDRGDEQYF. For the CDR3, the DNA is TGCGCCAGTGCCCGGGACAGGGGTGACGAGCAGTACTTC.

Worth noting for this clone: Other DNA sequences within the sample encode an identical CDR3. The chain employs TRBV2 and TRBJ1-2, with D tentatively TRBD1 (6 bases). V was pared by 8 bases and J by 0 bases, with 16 bases between. From germline, CDR1 is SNHLY and CDR2 FYNNEI. The length of the CDR3 is 15 residues. In DNA form, the CDR3 reads TGTGCCAGCCGTCTTCAGGGGCTAGCTAACTATGGCTACACCTTC. Translated, it gives CASRLQGLANYGYTF.

This clone appeared a single time. The chain uses TRBV12-3 or TRBV12-4 and TRBJ2-7; D call uncertain. The CDR3 has 13 amino acids. V lost 2 bases to trimming and J lost 4 bases, with 9 bases between them. CDR3 DNA: TGTGCCAGCAGTTTAATGTACCTATACGAGCAGTACTTC. Translated, it gives CASSLMYLYEQYF.

This chain links TRBV18 with TRBJ2-1; 8 bases map to TRBD1. Per germline, CDR1 KGHSH and CDR2 LQKENI. The J segment lost 5 bases and the V segment lost 4 bases, leaving 10 bases of the junction unmatched. This CDR3 region has 16 residues. CDR3 sequence: CASSLDRGRDDNEQFF. CDR3 bases: TGTGCCAGCTCACTCGACAGGGGAAGAGACGACAATGAGCAGTTCTTC.

This clone was seen just once. The chain's CDR3 is CASSIDGSGPLHF. In DNA form, the CDR3 reads TGTGCCAGTAGTATCGACGGCTCGGGACCCCTCCACTTT. The V gene is TRBV19, the J gene TRBJ1-6; no clear D. The V gene lost 3 bases and the J gene lost 12 bases, with 12 bases spanning the gap. Germline V CDR1 and CDR2: LNHDA, SQIVND (reference sequence). The CDR3 is made up of 13 amino acids.

This chain links TRBV18 with TRBJ1-1, with 8 bases that match TRBD1. The junction had 6 bases not matched to a gene; V was cut back by 2 bases and J by 7 bases. CDR1 is KGHSH, CDR2 LQKENI, per germline. The CDR3 consists of 14 residues. The CDR3 nucleotides are TGTGCCAGCTCACCAAATACAGGGGGAGGTGAAGCTTTCTTT. This translates into CASSPNTGGGEAFF.

This clone was counted only a few times. The J gene is TRBJ2-7, the V gene TRBV6-6; TRBD1 matches 12 bases. With V trimmed by 6 bases and J by 5 bases, 5 bases remained unmatched. Per germline, CDR1 MNHNY and CDR2 SVGAGI (reference sequence). The CDR3 totals 14 residues. CDR3 nucleotide sequence: TGTGCCAGCAGCTCCGGGACAGGGGGCCACGAGCAGTACTTC. Protein product: CASSSGTGGHEQYF.